The sequence of this T cell receptor beta chain was determined in a study of glioma-infiltrating T cells. This CDR3 is built from 15 residues. Trimming removed 0 bases from V and 3 bases from J, with 10 bases in between. Germline CDR1 reads MNHNY; CDR2 reads SVGAGI (reference sequence). This clonotype was counted at least ten times. TCR alpha and beta CDR3 regions were amplified from RNA using iRepertoire nested multiplex PCR. TCRdb redid the calling of the multiplex PCR reads with MiXCR, one entry per CDR3 protein. The sample holds over 90,000 distinct CDR3 sequences, roughly 30% seen once. The clonotype was recovered from a human donor with low-grade glioma or glioblastoma, undergoing nonglioma brain surgery, or in good health (not recorded which). What was sequenced was glioma tissue, nonneoplastic brain tissue, or PBMCs (not recorded which). The rearrangement uses TRBV6-6 and TRBJ2-3, with a possible D match to TRBD1 (5 bases). In DNA, the CDR3 is TGTGCCAGCAGTTACTCGATGGCAGGGACAGATACGCAGTATTTT. Its translation is CASSYSMAGTDTQYF.